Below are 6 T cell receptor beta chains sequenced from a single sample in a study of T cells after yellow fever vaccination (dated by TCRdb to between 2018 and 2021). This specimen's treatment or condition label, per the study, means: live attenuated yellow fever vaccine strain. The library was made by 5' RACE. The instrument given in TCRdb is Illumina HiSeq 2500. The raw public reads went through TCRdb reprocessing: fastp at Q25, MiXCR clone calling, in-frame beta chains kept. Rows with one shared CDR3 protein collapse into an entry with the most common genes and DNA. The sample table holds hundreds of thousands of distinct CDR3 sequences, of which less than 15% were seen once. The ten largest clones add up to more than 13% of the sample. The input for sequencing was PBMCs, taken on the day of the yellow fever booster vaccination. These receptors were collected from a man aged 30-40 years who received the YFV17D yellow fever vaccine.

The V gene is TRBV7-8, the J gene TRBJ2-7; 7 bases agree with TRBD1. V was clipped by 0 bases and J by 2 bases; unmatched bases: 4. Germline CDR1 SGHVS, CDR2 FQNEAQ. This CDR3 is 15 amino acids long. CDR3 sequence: CASSLAGTVTYEQYF. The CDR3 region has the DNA TGTGCCAGCAGCTTAGCGGGGACAGTGACCTACGAGCAGTACTTC. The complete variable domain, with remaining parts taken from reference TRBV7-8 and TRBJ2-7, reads GAGVSQSPRYKVAKRGQDVALRCDPISGHVSLFWYQQALGQGPEFLTYFQNEAQLDKSGLPSDRFFAERPEGSVSTLKIQRTQQEDSAVYLCASSLAGTVTYEQYFGPGTRLTVT.

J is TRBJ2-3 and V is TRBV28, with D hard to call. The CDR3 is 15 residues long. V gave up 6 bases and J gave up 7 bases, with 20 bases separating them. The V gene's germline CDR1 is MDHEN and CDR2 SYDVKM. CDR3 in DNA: TGTGCCAGCAGGATAGCTAGTTTTGTTCCGTATACGCAGTATTTT. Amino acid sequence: CASRIASFVPYTQYF.

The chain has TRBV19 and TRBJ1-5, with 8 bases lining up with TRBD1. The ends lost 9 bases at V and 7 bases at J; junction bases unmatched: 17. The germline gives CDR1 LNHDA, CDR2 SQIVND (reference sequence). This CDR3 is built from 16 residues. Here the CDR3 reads CASPPGLGQGKQPQHF. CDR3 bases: TGTGCCAGCCCCCCCGGCCTCGGACAGGGAAAACAGCCCCAGCATTTT.

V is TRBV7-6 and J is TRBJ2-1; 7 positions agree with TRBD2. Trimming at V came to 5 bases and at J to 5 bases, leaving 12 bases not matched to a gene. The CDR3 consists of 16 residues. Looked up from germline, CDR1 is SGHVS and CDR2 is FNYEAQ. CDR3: CASSPRGLAVNNEQFF. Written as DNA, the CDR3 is TGTGCCAGCAGCCCCAGAGGTCTAGCGGTAAACAATGAGCAGTTCTTC.

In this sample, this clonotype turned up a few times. The CDR3 sequence: CASSGTPGHEQFF. The CDR3, as DNA: TGTGCCAGCAGTGGGACCCCGGGGCATGAGCAGTTCTTC. The chain carries TRBV25-1 and TRBJ2-1; D may be TRBD1 or TRBD2 (5 bases each). This CDR3 contains 13 residues. CDR1 is MGHDK and CDR2 is SYGVNS in the germline V gene. Trimming stripped 4 bases from V and 8 bases from J, with 12 bases between.

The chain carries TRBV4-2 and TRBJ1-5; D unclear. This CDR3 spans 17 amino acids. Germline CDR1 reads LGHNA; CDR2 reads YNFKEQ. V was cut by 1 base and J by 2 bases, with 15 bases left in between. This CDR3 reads CASSQAWRVNRNQPQHF. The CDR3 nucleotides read TGTGCCAGCAGCCAAGCGTGGCGGGTAAATCGCAATCAGCCCCAGCATTTT.